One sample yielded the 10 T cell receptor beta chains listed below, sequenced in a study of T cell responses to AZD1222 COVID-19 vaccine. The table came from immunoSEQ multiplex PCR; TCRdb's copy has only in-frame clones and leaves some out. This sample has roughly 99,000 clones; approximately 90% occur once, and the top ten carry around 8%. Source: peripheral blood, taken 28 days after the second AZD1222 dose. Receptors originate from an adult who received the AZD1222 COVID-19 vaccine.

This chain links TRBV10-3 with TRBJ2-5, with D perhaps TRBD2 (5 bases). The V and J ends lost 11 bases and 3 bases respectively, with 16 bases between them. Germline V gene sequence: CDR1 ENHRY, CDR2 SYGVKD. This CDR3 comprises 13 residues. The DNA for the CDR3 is TGTGCCGCCCGGCGAGGGAACGAAGAGACCCAGTACTTC. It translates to CAARRGNEETQYF.

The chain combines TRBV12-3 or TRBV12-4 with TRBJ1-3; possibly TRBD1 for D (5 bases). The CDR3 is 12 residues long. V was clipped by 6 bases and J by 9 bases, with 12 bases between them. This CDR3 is CASSGAVSTIYF. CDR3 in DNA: TGTGCCAGCAGCGGGGCCGTCAGCACCATATATTTT.

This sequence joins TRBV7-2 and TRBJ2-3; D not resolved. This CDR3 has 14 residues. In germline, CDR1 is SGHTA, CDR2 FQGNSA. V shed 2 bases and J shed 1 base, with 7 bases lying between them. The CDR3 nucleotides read TGTGCCAGCAGCTTAAGGTTGGGCACAGATACGCAGTATTTT. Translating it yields CASSLRLGTDTQYF.

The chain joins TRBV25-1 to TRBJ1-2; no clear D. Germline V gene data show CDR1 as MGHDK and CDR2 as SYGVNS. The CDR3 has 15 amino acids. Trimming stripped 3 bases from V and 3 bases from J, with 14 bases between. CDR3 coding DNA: TGTGCCAGCAGTGATGGGTGGGGTAAGGACTATGGCTACACCTTC. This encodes CASSDGWGKDYGYTF.

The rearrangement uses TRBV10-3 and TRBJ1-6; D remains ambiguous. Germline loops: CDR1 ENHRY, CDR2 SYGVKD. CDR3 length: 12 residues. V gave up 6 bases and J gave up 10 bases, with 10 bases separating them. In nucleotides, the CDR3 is TGTGCCATCAGAAGAGAAGGATCACCCCTCCACTTT. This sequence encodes CAIRREGSPLHF.

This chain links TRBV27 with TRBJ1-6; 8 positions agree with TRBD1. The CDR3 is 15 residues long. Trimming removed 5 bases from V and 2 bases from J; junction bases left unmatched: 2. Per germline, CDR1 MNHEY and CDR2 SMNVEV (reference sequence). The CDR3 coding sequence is TGTGCCAGCAGTCAGGGGGCCACCTATAATTCACCCCTCCACTTT. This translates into CASSQGATYNSPLHF.

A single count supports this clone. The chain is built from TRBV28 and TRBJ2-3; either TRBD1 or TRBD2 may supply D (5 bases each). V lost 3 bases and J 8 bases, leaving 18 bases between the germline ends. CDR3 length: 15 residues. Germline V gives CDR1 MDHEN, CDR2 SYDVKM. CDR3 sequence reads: CASSFLGPDGPTQYF. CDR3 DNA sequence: TGTGCCAGCAGTTTTCTGGGACCCGACGGGCCTACGCAGTATTTT.

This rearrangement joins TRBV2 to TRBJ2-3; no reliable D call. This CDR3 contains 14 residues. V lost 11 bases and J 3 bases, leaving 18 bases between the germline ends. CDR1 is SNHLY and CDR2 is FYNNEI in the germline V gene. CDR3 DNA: TGTGCCGCTCACCAAACATCTCTTACAGATACGCAGTATTTT. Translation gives CAAHQTSLTDTQYF.

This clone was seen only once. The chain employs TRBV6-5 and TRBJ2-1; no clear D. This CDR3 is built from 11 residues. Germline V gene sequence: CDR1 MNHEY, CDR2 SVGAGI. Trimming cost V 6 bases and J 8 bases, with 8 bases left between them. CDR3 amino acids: CASSLNYEQFF. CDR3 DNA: TGTGCCAGCAGCCTCAACTATGAGCAGTTCTTC.

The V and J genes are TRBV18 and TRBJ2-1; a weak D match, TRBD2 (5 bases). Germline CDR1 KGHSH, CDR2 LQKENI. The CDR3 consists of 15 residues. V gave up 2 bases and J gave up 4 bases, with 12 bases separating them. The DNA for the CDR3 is TGTGCCAGCTCACCAGCGGTGCGGAGGTACAATGAGCAGTTCTTC. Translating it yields CASSPAVRRYNEQFF.